The text below deals with one TCR beta chain. The antigen is not known. This specimen belongs to a study of OX40 agonist ivuxolimab in advanced cancers. Study-level background: The study treated patients with ivuxolimab, an agonistic anti-OX40 (CD134) antibody.

Study-wide results and caveats: Certain nonresponding patients likewise had low normalized T-cell clonal expansion.

The ends lost 4 bases at V and 3 bases at J; junction bases unmatched: 3. Germline V gene sequence: CDR1 MNHEY, CDR2 SVGAGI. The CDR3 is made up of 16 amino acids. Sequenced by immunoSEQ multiplex PCR; TCRdb stores in-frame clones only, minus some. The sample lists tens of thousands of clones; 80% to 90% were seen once. The V gene is TRBV6-5, the J gene TRBJ2-2; 12 bases match TRBD2. This clonotype originated in an adult with an advanced solid tumor such as melanoma, head and neck, liver or kidney cancer. Sample: CD4+ or CD8+ T cells sorted from blood, taken in a trial of the OX40 agonist ivuxolimab. The CDR3 protein is CASSSGLAGYTGELFF. CDR3 sequence (DNA): TGTGCCAGCAGTTCAGGACTAGCGGGGTACACCGGGGAGCTGTTTTTT.